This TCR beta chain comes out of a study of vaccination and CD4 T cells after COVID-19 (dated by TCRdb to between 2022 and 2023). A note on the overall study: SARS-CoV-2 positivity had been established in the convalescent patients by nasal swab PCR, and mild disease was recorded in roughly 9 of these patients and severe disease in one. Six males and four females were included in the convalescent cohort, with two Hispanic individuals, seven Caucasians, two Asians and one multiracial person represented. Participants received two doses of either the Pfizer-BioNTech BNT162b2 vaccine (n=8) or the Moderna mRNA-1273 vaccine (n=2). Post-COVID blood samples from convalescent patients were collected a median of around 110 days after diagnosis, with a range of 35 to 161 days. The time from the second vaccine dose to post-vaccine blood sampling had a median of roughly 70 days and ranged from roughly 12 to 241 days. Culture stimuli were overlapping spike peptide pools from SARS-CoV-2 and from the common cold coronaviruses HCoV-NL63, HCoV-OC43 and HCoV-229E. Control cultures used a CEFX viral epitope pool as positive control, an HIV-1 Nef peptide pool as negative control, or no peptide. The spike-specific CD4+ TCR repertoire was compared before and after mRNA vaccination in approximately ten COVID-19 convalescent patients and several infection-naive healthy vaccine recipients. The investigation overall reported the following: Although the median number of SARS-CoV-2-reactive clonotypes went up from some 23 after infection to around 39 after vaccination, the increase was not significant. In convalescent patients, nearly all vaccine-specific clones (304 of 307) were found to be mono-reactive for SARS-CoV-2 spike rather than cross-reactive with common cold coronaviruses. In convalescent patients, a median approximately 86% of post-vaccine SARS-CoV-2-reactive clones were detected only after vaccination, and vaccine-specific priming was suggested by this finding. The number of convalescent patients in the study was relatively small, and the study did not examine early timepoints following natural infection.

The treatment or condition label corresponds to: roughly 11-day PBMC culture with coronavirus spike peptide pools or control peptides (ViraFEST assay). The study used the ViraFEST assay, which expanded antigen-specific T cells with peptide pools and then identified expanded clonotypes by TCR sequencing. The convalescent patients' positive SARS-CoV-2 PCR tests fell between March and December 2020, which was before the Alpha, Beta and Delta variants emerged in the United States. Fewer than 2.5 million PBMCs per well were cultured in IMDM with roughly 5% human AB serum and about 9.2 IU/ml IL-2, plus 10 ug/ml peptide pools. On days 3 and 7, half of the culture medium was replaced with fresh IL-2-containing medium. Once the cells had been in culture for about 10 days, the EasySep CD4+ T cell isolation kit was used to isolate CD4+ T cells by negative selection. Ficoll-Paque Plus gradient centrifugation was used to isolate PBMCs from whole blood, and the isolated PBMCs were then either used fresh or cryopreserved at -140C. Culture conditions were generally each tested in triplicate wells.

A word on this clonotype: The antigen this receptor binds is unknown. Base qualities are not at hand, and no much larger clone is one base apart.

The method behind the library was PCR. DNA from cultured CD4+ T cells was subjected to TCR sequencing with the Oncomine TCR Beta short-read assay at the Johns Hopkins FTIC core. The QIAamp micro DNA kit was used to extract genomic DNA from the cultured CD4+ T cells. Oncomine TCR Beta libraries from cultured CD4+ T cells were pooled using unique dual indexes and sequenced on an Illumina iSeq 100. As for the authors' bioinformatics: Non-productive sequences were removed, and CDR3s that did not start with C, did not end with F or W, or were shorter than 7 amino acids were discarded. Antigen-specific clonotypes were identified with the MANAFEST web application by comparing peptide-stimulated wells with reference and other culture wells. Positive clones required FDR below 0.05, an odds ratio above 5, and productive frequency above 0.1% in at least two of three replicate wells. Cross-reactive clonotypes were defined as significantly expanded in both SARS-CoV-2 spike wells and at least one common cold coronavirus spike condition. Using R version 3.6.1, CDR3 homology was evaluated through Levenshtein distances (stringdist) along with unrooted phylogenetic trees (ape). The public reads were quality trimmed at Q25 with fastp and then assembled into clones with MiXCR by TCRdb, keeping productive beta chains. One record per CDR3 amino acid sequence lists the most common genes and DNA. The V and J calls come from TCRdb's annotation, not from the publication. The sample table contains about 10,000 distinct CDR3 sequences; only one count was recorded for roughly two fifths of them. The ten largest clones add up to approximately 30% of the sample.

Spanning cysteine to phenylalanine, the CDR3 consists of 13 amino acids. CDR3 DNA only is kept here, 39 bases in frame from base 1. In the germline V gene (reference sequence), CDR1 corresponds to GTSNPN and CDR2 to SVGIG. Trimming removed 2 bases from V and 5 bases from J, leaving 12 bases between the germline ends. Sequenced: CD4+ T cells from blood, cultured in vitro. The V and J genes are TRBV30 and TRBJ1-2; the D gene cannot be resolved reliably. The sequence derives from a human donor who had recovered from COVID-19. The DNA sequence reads TGTGCCTGGAGTCGGGGAGTTTCATATGGCTACACCTTC. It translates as CAWSRGVSYGYTF.